One and the same sample provided the 11 T cell receptor beta chains below, sequenced in a study of blood T cells in healthy people across ages. Then a second PCR, running roughly 6 to 12 cycles, was carried out with a sample-barcoded 5' primer and a J-beta primer mix. TCRdb reprocessed the 5' RACE reads with MiXCR, giving one entry per CDR3 protein. The data hold approximately 350,000 distinct CDR3 sequences, with about 49% observed a single time. Sample: blood. Receptors originate from a man in his sixties in good health.

This clonotype was counted only a few times. The rearrangement links TRBV12-5 to TRBJ2-3; weak D call: TRBD2 (6 bases). Trimming stripped 8 bases from V and 2 bases from J, with 11 bases between. The CDR3 is made up of 13 amino acids. The germline V gene has CDR1 LGHNT and CDR2 FRNRAP. CDR3 in amino acids: CASRGTPTDTQYF. CDR3 DNA sequence: TGTGCTAGTCGGGGGACCCCCACAGATACGCAGTATTTT.

The chain links TRBV25-1 to TRBJ1-2; perhaps TRBD1 as D (6 bases). V lost 2 bases and J 5 bases, leaving 12 bases between the germline ends. Germline loops: CDR1 MGHDK, CDR2 SYGVNS. CDR3 length: 14 residues. The CDR3 region is CASSETGRGYGYTF. CDR3 DNA sequence: TGTGCCAGCAGTGAAACAGGGCGTGGATATGGCTACACCTTC.

The CDR3 DNA reads TGCAGTGCTTTTTCGAGACAGGGGACCTACGAGCAGTACTTC. Amino acids: CSAFSRQGTYEQYF. The chain recombines TRBV20-1 with TRBJ2-7, with TRBD1 matching 8 bases. Losses at the gene ends were 5 bases for V and 2 bases for J; bases not matched to a gene: 8. This CDR3 is 14 amino acids long. The germline V gene has CDR1 DFQATT and CDR2 SNEGSKA (reference sequence).

This clonotype was recorded a few times. This rearrangement joins TRBV6-2 or TRBV6-3 to TRBJ2-7; D is possibly TRBD1 or TRBD2 (5 bases each). CDR1 is MNHEY, CDR2 SVGEGT, per germline. V was cut by 7 bases and J by 1 base, with 17 bases left in between. The length of the CDR3 is 15 residues. For the CDR3, the DNA is TGTGCCAGCACCCACGCCGGGACCGCTTCCTACGAGCAGTACTTC. Amino acids: CASTHAGTASYEQYF.

The rearrangement uses TRBV10-2 and TRBJ1-2, with D possibly being TRBD1 (6 bases). Germline CDR1 and CDR2: WSHSY and SAAADI. This CDR3 contains 15 residues. Trimming took off 3 bases at V and 4 bases at J, with 15 bases between the two ends. CDR3 protein: CASSDRAGAPYGYTF. In DNA form, the CDR3 reads TGCGCCAGCAGTGACCGCGCGGGGGCACCCTATGGCTACACCTTC.

This chain links TRBV20-1 with TRBJ2-3; TRBD1 matches at 10 bases. Germline V gene sequence: CDR1 DFQATT, CDR2 SNEGSKA (reference sequence). The CDR3 consists of 13 residues. The V segment lost 3 bases and the J segment 7 bases; nucleotides outside the gene matches: 4. The CDR3: CSASAGQGNTQYF. CDR3 in DNA: TGCAGTGCTAGTGCGGGACAGGGGAATACGCAGTATTTT.

The V and J genes are TRBV5-5 and TRBJ1-6, with D hard to call. Germline CDR1 reads SGHKS; CDR2 reads YYEKEE (reference sequence). The CDR3 length is 14 residues. Trimming took off 0 bases at V and 10 bases at J, with 11 bases between the two ends. CDR3 nucleotide sequence: TGTGCCAGCAGCTTGGGTTTGTCGGGGTCACCCCTCCACTTT. Its translation: CASSLGLSGSPLHF.

The chain joins TRBV6-1 to TRBJ1-6; D not certain. Trimming took 8 bases from V and 9 from J, leaving 11 bases between them. CDR1 is MNHNS and CDR2 is SASEGT in the germline V gene. The CDR3 totals 12 residues. The CDR3 loop is CASLLSPSPLHF. For the CDR3, the DNA is TGTGCCAGCCTACTGTCTCCTTCACCCCTCCACTTT.

The gene calls are TRBV7-2 and TRBJ2-2; D could derive from TRBD1 or TRBD2 (5 bases each). The germline V gene has CDR1 SGHTA and CDR2 FQGNSA. The CDR3 runs to 13 residues. V was shortened by 5 bases and J by 6 bases, with 10 bases between the two germline ends. CDR3 residues: CASSDQGAGELFF. The CDR3 nucleotides are TGTGCCAGCAGCGACCAGGGAGCCGGGGAGCTGTTTTTT.

This chain connects TRBV12-3 or TRBV12-4 to TRBJ2-3, with D hard to call. The ends were cut back, 6 bases at V and 1 base at J, with 11 bases in the middle. The CDR3 runs 14 residues. CDR3 DNA: TGTGCCAGCAGGCTGGGCGGTGGCACAGATACGCAGTATTTT. Translation: CASRLGGGTDTQYF.

This clonotype was counted a few times. The V gene is TRBV4-1, the J gene TRBJ2-7, with a possible D match to TRBD1 (6 bases). The germline CDR1 and CDR2 sequences are MGHRA and YSYEKL. The CDR3 has 14 residues. V was trimmed by 4 bases and J by 3 bases, leaving 13 bases between them. As DNA, the CDR3 is TGCGCCAGCAGCCTCGCGCAGGGGAACTACGAGCAGTACTTC. It yields the protein CASSLAQGNYEQYF.